This TCR beta chain was retrieved from a study of T cells in Graves' hyperthyroidism and ophthalmopathy. This clonotype was seen repeatedly, ten times or more. There were TCR beta CDR3 regions amplified from RNA transcripts. The TCR CDR3 first-round RT-PCR relied on the HTBI primer set. TCRdb independently ran MiXCR on the multiplex PCR reads; one entry per CDR3 protein. The sample lists about 59,000 distinct CDR3 sequences, under 70% occurring once. PBMCs were obtained from approximately 10 ml fresh peripheral blood. Sequenced sample: blood. The clonotype comes from a woman aged 55-70 years with Graves' ophthalmopathy.

The CDR3 spells CASSLGMDNEQFF. The CDR3 nucleotides are TGTGCCAGCAGCTTGGGCATGGACAATGAGCAGTTCTTC. The chain combines TRBV5-4 with TRBJ2-1; D is uncertain. The length of the CDR3 is 13 residues. The V gene's germline CDR1 is SGHNT and CDR2 YYREEE (reference sequence). V was clipped by 0 bases and J by 5 bases, with 6 bases between them.